Described below is a single T cell receptor (beta chain) sequence and its context. The CDR3 runs to 13 residues. J lost 2 bases, V lost 9 bases, and 2 bases had no gene match. Germline V CDR1 and CDR2: WSHSY, SAAADI. This sample stems from a study of T-cell reconstitution after alpha-beta-depleted transplantation in children. TCRbeta library preparation incorporated unique molecular identifiers. TCRdb reprocessed the PCR reads via MiXCR and lists one record per CDR3 protein. The data contain about 540,000 distinct CDR3 sequences, approximately 20% of them seen just once; the ten biggest clones take up 3% to 3.5%.

The sample was PBMCs from the stem cell graft donor, taken from the stem cell graft. The source is a human donor who donated a stem cell graft to a child with acute lymphoblastic leukemia. V gene TRBV10-2 combines with J gene TRBJ2-1; 9 bases are a match to TRBD1. The CDR3 is CASGQGTYNEQFF. The CDR3 DNA follows: TGCGCCAGTGGACAGGGGACCTACAATGAGCAGTTCTTC.